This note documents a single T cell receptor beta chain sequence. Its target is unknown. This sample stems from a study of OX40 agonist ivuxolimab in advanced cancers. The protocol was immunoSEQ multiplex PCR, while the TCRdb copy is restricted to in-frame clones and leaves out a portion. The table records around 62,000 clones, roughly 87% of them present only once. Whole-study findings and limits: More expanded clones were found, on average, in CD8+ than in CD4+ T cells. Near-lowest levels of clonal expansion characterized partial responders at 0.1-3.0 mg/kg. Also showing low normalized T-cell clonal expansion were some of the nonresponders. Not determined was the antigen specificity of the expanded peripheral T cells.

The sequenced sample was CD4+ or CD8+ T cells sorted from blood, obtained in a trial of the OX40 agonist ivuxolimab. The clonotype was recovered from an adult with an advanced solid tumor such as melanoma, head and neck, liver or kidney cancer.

The CDR3 nucleotides are TGTGCCAGAAGCTTGGCCTACCGGGGCCATAATTCACCCCTCCACTTT. It specifies CARSLAYRGHNSPLHF. This chain connects TRBV5-3 to TRBJ1-6, with a possible D match to TRBD1 (5 bases). TRBV5-3 is an open reading frame whose function is uncertain. This CDR3 spans 16 amino acids. V lost 0 bases and J 5 bases, leaving 12 bases between the germline ends.